These T cell receptor beta chains were read from a single sample in a study of blood T cells in healthy people across ages. TCRdb recomputed calls from the 5' RACE reads with MiXCR, one row per CDR3 protein. The repertoire holds about 1 million distinct CDR3 sequences, 45% seen once, with 15% to 20% in the top ten. Material for sequencing was blood. Source of these receptors: a woman aged 60-75 years in good health. Both conserved end residues are part of each CDR3. D genes are given only for firm matches. For some rows the clone size is stated as once, few or many, or as a class when expanded; others skip it.

D	V	J	size	DNA	CDR3
-	TRBV25-1	TRBJ1-6	-	TGTGCCAGCGAGGGCTCCTATAATTCACCCCTCCACTTT	CASEGSYNSPLHF
-	TRBV6-6	TRBJ1-2	-	TGTGCCAGCAGGGAGCATAACTATGGCTACACCTTC	CASREHNYGYTF
-	TRBV5-1	TRBJ2-5	many	TGCGCCAGCAGCGACGGTGAGACCGTGTCTAGGACTCCAGGAAAGACCCAGTACTTC	CASSDGETVSRTPGKTQYF
-	TRBV7-9	TRBJ2-7	few	TGTGCCAGCAGCTTAGCCAACACAGGGTACGAGCAGTACTTC	CASSLANTGYEQYF
TRBD2	TRBV6-2/TRBV6-3	TRBJ2-3	-	TGTGCCAGTAGCAACTTCCCGGGACTAGCGGTAGATACGCAGTATTTT	CASSNFPGLAVDTQYF
TRBD1	TRBV13	TRBJ1-2	-	TGTGCCAGCACCCCCTCAGGGCAGGCAGGGGGTAACTATGGCTACACCTTC	CASTPSGQAGGNYGYTF
TRBD2	TRBV7-2	TRBJ2-1	many	TGTGCCAGCAGCTCCAGACTAGCGGTTCCTTACAATGAGCAGTTCTTC	CASSSRLAVPYNEQFF
TRBD1	TRBV20-1	TRBJ1-6	-	TGCAGTGCGATTACCAACTACAGGGGATATAATTCACCCCTCCACTTT	CSAITNYRGYNSPLHF
-	TRBV24-1	TRBJ2-1	-	TGTGCCACCAGTGATTATCGGAGAAACAATGAGCAGTTCTTC	CATSDYRRNNEQFF
-	TRBV6-6	TRBJ2-4	-	TGTGCCAGCGGTGGTTCCAAAAACATTCAGTACTTC	CASGGSKNIQYF